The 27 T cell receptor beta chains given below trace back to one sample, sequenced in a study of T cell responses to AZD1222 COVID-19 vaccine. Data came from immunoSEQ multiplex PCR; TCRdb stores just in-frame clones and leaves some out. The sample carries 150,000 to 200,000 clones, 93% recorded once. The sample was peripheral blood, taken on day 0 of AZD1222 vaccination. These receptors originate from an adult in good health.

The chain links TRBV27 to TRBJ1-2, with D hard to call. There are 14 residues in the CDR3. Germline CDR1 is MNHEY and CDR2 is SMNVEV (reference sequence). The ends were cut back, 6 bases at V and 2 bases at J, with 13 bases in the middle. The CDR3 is CASRGDFLNYGYTF. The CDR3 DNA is TGTGCCAGCAGGGGAGACTTCCTGAACTATGGCTACACCTTC.

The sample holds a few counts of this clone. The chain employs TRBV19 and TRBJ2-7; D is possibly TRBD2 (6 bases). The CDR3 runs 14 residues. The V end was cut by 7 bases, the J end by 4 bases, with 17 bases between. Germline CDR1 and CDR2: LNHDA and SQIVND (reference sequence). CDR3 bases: TGTGCCAGTACCCCCGCGGGGCGCAGTTACGAGCAGTACTTC. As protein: CASTPAGRSYEQYF.

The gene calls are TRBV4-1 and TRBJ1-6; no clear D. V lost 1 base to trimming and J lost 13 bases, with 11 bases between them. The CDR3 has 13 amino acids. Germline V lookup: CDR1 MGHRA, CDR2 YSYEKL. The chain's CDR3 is CASSQGTERPLHF. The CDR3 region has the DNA TGCGCCAGCAGCCAAGGGACGGAGCGGCCCCTCCACTTT.

CDR3 loop: CASKRGTAAMETQYF. CDR3 nucleotides: TGCGCCAGCAAACGAGGGACAGCCGCTATGGAGACCCAGTACTTC. The chain links TRBV5-1 to TRBJ2-5; 7 nucleotides line up with TRBD1. CDR1 is SGHRS and CDR2 is YFSETQ in the germline V gene. This CDR3 contains 15 residues. Trimming at V came to 6 bases and at J to 5 bases, leaving 13 bases not matched to a gene.

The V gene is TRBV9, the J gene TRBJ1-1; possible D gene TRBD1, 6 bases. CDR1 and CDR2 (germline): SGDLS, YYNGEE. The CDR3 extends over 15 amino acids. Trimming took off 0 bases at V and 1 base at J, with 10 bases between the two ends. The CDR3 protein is CASSVVGGENTEAFF. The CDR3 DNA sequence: TGTGCCAGCAGCGTAGTAGGGGGGGAGAACACTGAAGCTTTCTTT.

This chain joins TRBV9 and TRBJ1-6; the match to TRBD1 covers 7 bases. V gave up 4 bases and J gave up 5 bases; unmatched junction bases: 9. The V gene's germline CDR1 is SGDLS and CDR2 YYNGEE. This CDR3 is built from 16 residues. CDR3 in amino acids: CASSQNQQGNNSPLHF. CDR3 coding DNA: TGTGCCAGCAGCCAGAATCAACAGGGGAATAATTCACCCCTCCACTTT.

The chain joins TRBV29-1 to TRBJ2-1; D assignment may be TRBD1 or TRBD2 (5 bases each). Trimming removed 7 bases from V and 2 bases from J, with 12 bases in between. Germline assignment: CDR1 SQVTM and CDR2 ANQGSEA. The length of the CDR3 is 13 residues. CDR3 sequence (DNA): TGCAGCGGTGGGACGAAGACCTACAATGAGCAGTTCTTC. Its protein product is CSGGTKTYNEQFF.

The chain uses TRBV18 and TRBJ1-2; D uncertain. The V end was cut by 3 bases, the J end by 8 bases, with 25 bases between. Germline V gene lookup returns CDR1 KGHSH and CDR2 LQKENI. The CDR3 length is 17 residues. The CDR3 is CASSPDGIRSASFGYTF. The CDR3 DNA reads TGTGCCAGCTCACCCGACGGAATTCGGAGCGCGTCCTTCGGCTACACCTTC.

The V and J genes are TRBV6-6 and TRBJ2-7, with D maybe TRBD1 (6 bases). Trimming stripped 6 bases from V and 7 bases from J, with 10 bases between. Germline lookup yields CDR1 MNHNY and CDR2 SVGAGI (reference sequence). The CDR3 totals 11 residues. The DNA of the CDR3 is TGTGCCAGCAGGGGGGCGTTTGAGCAGTACTTC. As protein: CASRGAFEQYF.

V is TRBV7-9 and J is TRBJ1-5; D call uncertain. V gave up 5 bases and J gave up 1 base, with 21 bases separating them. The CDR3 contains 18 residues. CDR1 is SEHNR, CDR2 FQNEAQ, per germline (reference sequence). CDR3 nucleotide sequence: TGTGCCAGCAGCCCTGGGGAGGGAACCTTAGGGAGCAATCAGCCCCAGCATTTT. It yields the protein CASSPGEGTLGSNQPQHF.

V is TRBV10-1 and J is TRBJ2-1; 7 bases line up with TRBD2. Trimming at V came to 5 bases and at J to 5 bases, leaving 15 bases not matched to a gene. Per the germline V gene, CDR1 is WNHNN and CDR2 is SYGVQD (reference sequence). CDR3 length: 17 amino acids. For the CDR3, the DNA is TGCGCCAGCAGTCCCCCCAGTGTGAGCGGGGTACACAATGAGCAGTTCTTC. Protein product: CASSPPSVSGVHNEQFF.

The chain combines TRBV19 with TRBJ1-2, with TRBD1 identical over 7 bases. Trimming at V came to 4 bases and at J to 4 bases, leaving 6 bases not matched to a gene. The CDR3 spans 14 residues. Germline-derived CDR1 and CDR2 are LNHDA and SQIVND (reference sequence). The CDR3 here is CASSNTGASYGYTF. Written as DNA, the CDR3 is TGTGCCAGTAGTAATACAGGGGCAAGCTATGGCTACACCTTC.

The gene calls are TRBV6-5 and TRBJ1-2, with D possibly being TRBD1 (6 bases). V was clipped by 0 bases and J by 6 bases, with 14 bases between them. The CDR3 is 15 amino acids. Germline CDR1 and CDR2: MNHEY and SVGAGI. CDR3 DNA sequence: TGTGCCAGCAGTTACTCAGACAGGCAGACTGATGGCTACACCTTC. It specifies CASSYSDRQTDGYTF.

The CDR3: CASGDREGYEQYF. CDR3 DNA: TGCGCCAGCGGGGACAGGGAGGGCTACGAGCAGTACTTC. The rearrangement joins TRBV10-1 to TRBJ2-7, with 9 bases lining up with TRBD1. The CDR3 has 13 residues. The junction had 5 bases not matched to a gene; V was cut back by 8 bases and J by 3 bases. Germline lookup yields CDR1 WNHNN and CDR2 SYGVQD (reference sequence).

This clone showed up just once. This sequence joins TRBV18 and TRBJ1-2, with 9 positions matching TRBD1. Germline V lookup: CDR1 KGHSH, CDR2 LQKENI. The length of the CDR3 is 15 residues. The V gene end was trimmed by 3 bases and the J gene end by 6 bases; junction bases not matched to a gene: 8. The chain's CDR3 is CASSPAAWTGDGYTF. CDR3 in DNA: TGTGCCAGCTCACCCGCCGCGTGGACAGGGGATGGCTACACCTTC.

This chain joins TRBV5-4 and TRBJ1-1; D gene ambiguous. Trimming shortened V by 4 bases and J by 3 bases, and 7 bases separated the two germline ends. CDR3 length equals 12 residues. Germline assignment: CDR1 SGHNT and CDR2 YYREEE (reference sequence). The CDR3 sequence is CASSPQDTEAFF. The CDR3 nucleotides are TGTGCCAGCAGCCCCCAGGACACTGAAGCTTTCTTT. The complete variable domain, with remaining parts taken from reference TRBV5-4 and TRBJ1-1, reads ETGVTQSPTHLIKTRGQQVTLRCSSQSGHNTVSWYQQALGQGPQFIFQYYREEENGRGNFPPRFSGLQFPNYSSELNVNALELDDSALYLCASSPQDTEAFFGQGTRLTVV.

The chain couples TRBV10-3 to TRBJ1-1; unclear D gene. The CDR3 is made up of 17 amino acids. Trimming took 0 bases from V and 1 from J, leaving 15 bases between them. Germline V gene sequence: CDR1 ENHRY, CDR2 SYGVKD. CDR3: CAISESFFTPPNTEAFF. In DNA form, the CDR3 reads TGTGCCATCAGTGAGTCGTTCTTCACTCCCCCGAACACTGAAGCTTTCTTT.

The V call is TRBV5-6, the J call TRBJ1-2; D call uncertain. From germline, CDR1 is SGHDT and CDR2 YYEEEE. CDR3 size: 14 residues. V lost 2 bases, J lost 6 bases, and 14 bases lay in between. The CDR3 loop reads CASSFVEMWDGYTF. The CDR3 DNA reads TGTGCCAGCAGCTTCGTGGAAATGTGGGATGGCTACACCTTC.

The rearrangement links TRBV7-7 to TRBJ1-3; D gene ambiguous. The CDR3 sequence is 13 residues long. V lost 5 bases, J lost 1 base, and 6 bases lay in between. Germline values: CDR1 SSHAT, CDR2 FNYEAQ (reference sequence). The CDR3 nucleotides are TGTGCCAGCAGCACCGGATCTGGAAACACCATATATTTT. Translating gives CASSTGSGNTIYF.

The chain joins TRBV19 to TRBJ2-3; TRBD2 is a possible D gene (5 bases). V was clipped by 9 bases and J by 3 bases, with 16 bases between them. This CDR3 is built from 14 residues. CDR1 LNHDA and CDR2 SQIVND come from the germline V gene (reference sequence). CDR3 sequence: CASTPQSGTDTQYF. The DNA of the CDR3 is TGTGCCAGCACTCCCCAAAGCGGAACAGATACGCAGTATTTT.

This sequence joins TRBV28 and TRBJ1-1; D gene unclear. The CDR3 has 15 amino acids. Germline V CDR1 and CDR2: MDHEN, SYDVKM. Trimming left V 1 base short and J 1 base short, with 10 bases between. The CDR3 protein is CASSLFSHRNTEAFF. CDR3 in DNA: TGTGCCAGCAGTTTATTCTCCCACCGGAACACTGAAGCTTTCTTT.

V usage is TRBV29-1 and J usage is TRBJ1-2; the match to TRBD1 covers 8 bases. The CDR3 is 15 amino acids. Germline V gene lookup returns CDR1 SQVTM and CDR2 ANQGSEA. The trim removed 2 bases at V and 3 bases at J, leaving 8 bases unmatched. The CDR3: CSVESGQEGDYGYTF. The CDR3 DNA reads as TGCAGCGTTGAATCGGGACAGGAAGGGGACTATGGCTACACCTTC.

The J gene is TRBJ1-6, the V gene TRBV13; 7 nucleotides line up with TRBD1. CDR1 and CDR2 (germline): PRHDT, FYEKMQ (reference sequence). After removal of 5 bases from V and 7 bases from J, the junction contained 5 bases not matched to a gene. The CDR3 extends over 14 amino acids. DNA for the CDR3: TGTGCCAGCAGCGCCGGGACAGAAAATTCACCCCTCCACTTT. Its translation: CASSAGTENSPLHF.

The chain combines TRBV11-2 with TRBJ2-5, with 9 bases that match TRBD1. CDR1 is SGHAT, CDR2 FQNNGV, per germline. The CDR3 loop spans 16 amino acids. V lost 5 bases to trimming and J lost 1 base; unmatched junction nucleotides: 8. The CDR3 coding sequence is TGTGCCAGCAGCCGTTTCGCGGGACAGGGCCAAGAGACCCAGTACTTC. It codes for CASSRFAGQGQETQYF.

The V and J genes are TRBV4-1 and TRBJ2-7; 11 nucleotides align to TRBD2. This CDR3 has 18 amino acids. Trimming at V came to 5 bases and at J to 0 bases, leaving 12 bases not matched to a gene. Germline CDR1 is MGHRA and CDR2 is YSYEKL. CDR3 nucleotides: TGCGCCAGCAGCGCGAGAGTAGGACTAGCGGGTTCCTCCTACGAGCAGTACTTC. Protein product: CASSARVGLAGSSYEQYF.

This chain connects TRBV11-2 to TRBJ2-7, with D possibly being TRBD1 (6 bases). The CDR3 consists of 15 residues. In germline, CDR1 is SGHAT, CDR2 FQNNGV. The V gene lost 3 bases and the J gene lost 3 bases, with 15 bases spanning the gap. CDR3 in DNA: TGTGCCAGCAGCTTCGGACAGTTACTTAACTACGAGCAGTACTTC. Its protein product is CASSFGQLLNYEQYF.

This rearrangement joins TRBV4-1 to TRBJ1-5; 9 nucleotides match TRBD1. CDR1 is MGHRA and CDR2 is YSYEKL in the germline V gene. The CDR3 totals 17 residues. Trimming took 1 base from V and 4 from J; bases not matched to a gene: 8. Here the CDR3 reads CASSQGHTGGDNQPQHF. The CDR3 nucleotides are TGCGCCAGCAGCCAAGGCCATACAGGGGGCGATAATCAGCCCCAGCATTTT.